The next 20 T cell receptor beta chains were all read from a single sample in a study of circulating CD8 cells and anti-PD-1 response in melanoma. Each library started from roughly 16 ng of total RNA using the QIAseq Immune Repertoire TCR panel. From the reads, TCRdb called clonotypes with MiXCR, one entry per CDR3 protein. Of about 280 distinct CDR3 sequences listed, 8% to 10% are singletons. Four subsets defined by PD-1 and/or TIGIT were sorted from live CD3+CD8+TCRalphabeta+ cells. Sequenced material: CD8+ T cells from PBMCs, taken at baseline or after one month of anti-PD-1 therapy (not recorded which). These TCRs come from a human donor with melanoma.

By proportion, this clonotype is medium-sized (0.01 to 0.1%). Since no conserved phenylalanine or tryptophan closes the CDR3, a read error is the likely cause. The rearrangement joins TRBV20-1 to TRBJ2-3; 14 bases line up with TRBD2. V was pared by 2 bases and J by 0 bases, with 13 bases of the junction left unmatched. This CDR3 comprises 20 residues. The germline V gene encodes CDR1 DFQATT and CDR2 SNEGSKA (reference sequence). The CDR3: CSARPPGLAGGTTSTDTQYS. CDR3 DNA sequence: TGCAGTGCTAGACCCCCTGGACTAGCGGGAGGTACCACTAGCACAGATACGCAGTATTCT.

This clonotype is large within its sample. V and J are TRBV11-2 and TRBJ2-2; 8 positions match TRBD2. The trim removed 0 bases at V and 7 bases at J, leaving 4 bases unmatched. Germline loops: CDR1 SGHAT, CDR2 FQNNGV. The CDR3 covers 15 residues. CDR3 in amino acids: CASSLDPGGIGELFF. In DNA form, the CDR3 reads TGTGCCAGCAGCTTAGACCCGGGGGGGATCGGGGAGCTGTTTTTT.

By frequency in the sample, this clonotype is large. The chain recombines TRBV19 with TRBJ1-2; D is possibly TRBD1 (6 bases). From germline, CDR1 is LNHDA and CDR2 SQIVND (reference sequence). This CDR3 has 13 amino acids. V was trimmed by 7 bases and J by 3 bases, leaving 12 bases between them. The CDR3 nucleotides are TGTGCCAGTAACAATGGACAGTACTATGGCTACACCTTC. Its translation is CASNNGQYYGYTF.

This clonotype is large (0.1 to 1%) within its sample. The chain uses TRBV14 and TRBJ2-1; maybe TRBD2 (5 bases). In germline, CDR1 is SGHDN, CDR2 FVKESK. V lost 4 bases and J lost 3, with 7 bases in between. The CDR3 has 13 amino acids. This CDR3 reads CASSPGIYNEQFF. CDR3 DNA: TGTGCCAGCAGCCCGGGAATCTACAATGAGCAGTTCTTC.

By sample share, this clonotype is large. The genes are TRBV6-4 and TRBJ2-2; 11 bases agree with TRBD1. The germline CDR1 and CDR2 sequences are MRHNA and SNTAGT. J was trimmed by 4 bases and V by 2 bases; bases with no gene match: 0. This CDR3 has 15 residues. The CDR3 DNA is TGTGCCAGCAGTGACGGGACAGGGGGCACCGGGGAGCTGTTTTTT. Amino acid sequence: CASSDGTGGTGELFF.

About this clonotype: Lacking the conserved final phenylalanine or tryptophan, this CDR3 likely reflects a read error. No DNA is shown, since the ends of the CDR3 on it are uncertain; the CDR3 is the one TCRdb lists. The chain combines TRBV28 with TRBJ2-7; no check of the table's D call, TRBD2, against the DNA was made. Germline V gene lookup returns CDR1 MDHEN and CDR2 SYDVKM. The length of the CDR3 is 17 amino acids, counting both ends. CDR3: CASSLGAGGEGSYEQYI.

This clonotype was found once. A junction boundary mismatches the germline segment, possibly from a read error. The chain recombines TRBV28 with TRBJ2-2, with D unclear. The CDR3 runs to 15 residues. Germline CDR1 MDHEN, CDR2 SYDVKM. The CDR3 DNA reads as TGTGCCAGGAGTTTAATAACAAGGATGTCCGGGGAGCTGTTTTTT. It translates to CARSLITRMSGELFF.

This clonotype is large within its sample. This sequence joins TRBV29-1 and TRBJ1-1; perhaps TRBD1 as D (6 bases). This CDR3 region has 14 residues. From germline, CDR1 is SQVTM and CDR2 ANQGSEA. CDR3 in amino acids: CSVLDSQRVTEAFF. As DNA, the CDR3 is TGCAGTGTCCTGGACAGCCAACGAGTGACTGAAGCTTTCTTT.

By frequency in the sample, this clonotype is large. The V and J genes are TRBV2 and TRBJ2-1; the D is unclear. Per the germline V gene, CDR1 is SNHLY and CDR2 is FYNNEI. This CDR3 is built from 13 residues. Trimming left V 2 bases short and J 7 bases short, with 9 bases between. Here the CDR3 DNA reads TGTGCCAGCAGTGAATCTTTTCGGAATGAGCAGTTCTTC. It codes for CASSESFRNEQFF.

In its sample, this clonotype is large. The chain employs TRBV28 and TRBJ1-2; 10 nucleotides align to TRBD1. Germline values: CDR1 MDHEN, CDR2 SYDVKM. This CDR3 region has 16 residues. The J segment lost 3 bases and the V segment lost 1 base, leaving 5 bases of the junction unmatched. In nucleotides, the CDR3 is TGTGCCAGCAGTTTATTAGGTGGGACAGGGGACTATGGCTACACCTTC. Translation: CASSLLGGTGDYGYTF.

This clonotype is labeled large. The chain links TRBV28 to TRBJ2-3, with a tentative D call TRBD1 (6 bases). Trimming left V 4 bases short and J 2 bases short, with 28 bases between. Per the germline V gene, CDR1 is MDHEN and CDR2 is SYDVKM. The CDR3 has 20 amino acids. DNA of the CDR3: TGTGCCAGCAGTTCCGACCTTACGCCCTTAGTTAAGGGGGACACAGATACGCAGTATTTT. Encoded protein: CASSSDLTPLVKGDTDTQYF.

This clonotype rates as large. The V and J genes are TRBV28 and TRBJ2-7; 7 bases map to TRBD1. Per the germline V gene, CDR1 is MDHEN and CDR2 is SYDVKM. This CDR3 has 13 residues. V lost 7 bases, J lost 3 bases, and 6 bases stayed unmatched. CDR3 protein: CASTRQGDYEQYF. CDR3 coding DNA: TGTGCCAGCACGAGACAGGGAGACTACGAGCAGTACTTC.

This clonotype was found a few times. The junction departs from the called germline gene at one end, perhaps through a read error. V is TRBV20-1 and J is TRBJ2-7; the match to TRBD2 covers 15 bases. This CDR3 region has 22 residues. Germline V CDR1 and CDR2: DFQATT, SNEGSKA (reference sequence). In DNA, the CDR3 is TGCAGTGTTAGAGATCAAGATGCTCTTCCGGGACTAGCGGGAGGAAAATCCTACGAGCAGTACTTC. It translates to CSVRDQDALPGLAGGKSYEQYF.

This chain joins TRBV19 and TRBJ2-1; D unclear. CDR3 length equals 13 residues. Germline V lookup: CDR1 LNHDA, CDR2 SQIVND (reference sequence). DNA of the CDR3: TGTGGGTCTCGGTCCCCTCTCTACAATGAGCAGTTCTTC. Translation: CGSRSPLYNEQFF.

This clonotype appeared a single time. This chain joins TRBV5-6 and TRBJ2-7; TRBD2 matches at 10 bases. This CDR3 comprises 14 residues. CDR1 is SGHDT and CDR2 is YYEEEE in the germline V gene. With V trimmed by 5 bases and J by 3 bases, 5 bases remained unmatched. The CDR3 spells CASRPLAGDYEQYF. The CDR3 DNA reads TGTGCCAGCAGACCCCTAGCGGGGGACTACGAGCAGTACTTC.

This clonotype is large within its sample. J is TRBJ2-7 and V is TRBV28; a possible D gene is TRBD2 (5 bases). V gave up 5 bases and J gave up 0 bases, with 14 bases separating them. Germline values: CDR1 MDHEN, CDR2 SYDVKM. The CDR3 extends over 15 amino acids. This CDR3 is CASSPRLHFSYEQYF. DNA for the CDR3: TGTGCCAGCAGTCCAAGACTACATTTCTCCTACGAGCAGTACTTC.

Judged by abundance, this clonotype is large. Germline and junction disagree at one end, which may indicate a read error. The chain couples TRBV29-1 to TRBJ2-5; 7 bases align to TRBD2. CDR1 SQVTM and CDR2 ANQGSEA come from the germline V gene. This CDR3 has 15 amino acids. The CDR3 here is CSVEMRPSGAGTQYF. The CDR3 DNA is TGCAGTGTTGAAATGCGTCCCAGCGGGGCCGGAACCCAGTACTTC. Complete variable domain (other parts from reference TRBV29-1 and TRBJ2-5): SAVISQKPSRDICQRGTSLTIQCQVDSQVTMMFWYRQQPGQSLTLIATANQGSEATYESGFVIDKFPISRPNLTFSTLTVSNMSPEDSSIYLCSVEMRPSGAGTQYFGPGTRLLVL.

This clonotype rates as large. The CDR3: CASSPTGTGIPGELFF. In DNA form, the CDR3 reads TGCGCCAGCAGCCCAACCGGGACAGGGATCCCCGGGGAGCTGTTTTTT. The rearrangement links TRBV5-1 to TRBJ2-2; 9 nucleotides match TRBD1. Germline CDR1 and CDR2: SGHRS and YFSETQ. The CDR3 contains 16 residues. V gave up 4 bases and J gave up 6 bases; unmatched junction bases: 10.

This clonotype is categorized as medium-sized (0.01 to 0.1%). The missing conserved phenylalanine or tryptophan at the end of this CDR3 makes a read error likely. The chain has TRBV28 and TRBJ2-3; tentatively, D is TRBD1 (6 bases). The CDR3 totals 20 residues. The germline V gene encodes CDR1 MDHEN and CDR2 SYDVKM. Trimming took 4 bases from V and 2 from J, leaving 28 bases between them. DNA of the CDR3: TGTGCCAGCAGTTCCGACCTTACGCCCTTAGTTAAGGGGGACACAGATACGCAGTATCTT. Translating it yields CASSSDLTPLVKGDTDTQYL.

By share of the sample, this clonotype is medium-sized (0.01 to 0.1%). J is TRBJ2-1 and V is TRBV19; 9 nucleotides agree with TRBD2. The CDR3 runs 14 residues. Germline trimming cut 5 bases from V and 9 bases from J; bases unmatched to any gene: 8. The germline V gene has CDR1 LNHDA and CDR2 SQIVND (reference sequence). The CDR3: CASSSLAGAFEQFF. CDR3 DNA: TGTGCCAGTAGTTCGTTAGCGGGAGCGTTTGAGCAGTTCTTC.